A selection of T cell receptor beta chains follows, all from one sample in a study of identical twins. TCRdb re-called the 5' RACE reads through MiXCR, storing one row per CDR3 protein. The profile shows roughly 250,000 distinct CDR3 sequences, over 12% of them singletons. Sequenced: memory (CD45RO+) T cells sorted from blood. Receptor source: a woman aged 18 to 35 in good health. CDR3s include the opening cysteine and the closing phenylalanine or tryptophan. D genes are given only for firm matches. Clone size, where shown, is once, few, many, or a class for clones that have expanded.

TRBV6-1	14	few	TRBD2	TRBJ2-3	CASTSSGTTYTQYF	TGTGCCAGCACCTCCAGCGGGACTACTTATACGCAGTATTTT
TRBV5-1	13	-	TRBD1	TRBJ2-5	CASSFGQGETQYF	TGCGCCAGCAGCTTCGGACAGGGAGAGACCCAGTACTTC
TRBV5-1	16	few	-	TRBJ1-1	CASSLGIGKMNTEAFF	TGCGCCAGCAGCTTGGGAATAGGAAAAATGAACACTGAAGCTTTCTTT
TRBV14	17	-	TRBD2	TRBJ2-1	CASSQGSPGLDLDEQFF	TGTGCCAGCAGCCAGGGTAGCCCGGGACTAGATTTAGATGAGCAGTTCTTC
TRBV29-1	13	few	-	TRBJ1-2	CSVDFPTGPGYTF	TGCAGCGTTGACTTTCCGACAGGCCCGGGCTACACCTTC
TRBV15	16	-	TRBD1	TRBJ2-1	CATSRRTGVSYNEQFF	TGTGCCACCAGCCGGAGGACAGGCGTTTCCTACAATGAGCAGTTCTTC
TRBV10-1	14	few	TRBD2	TRBJ2-4	CASSAAGGSGIQYF	TGCGCCAGCAGTGCAGCGGGAGGGTCGGGAATTCAGTACTTC
TRBV9	16	many	-	TRBJ2-3	CASSVVSSLYTDTQYF	TGTGCCAGCAGCGTAGTCTCTAGCCTATACACAGATACGCAGTATTTT
TRBV20-1	11	few	-	TRBJ1-1	CSASGGRLGFF	TGCAGTGCTAGCGGGGGGCGCCTCGGTTTCTTT
TRBV7-8	16	-	TRBD2	TRBJ2-5	CASSLVGLRGLETQYF	TGTGCCAGCAGCTTAGTGGGACTAAGAGGCCTCGAGACCCAGTACTTC
TRBV7-9	14	-	-	TRBJ2-7	CASSPTRGIYEQYF	TGTGCCAGCAGCCCCACTAGGGGGATCTACGAGCAGTACTTC
TRBV2	19	few	-	TRBJ2-1	CATTKGRLRAGSSYNEQFF	TGTGCCACCACGAAGGGACGACTCAGGGCCGGAAGCTCCTACAATGAGCAGTTCTTC
TRBV3-1	17	few	-	TRBJ2-2	CASSQDSAGRRTGELFF	TGTGCCAGCAGCCAAGATTCTGCAGGTCGTAGGACCGGGGAGCTGTTTTTT
TRBV12-3/TRBV12-4	11	many	-	TRBJ2-5	CASSYKETQYF	TGTGCCAGCAGCTATAAAGAGACCCAGTACTTC
TRBV25-1	14	-	-	TRBJ1-5	CASSELGRNQPQHF	TGTGCCAGCAGTGAATTAGGGCGGAATCAGCCCCAGCATTTT
TRBV20-1	15	-	-	TRBJ2-1	CSARRPGGIYNEQFF	TGCAGTGCTAGGCGCCCCGGGGGTATATACAATGAGCAGTTCTTC
TRBV10-1	16	few	TRBD2	TRBJ2-1	CASSESRLAGKDEQFF	TGCGCCAGCAGTGAGTCGAGGCTAGCGGGAAAGGATGAGCAGTTCTTC
TRBV30	14	-	-	TRBJ2-5	CAWSALRGQETQYF	TGTGCCTGGAGTGCCCTCAGGGGCCAAGAGACCCAGTACTTC
TRBV27	15	many	-	TRBJ1-5	CASSPQIHSNQPQHF	TGTGCCAGCAGTCCCCAAATTCATAGCAATCAGCCCCAGCATTTT
TRBV5-1	15	few	-	TRBJ1-6	CASSLEALSNSPLHF	TGCGCCAGCAGCTTGGAGGCCCTTTCAAATTCACCCCTCCACTTT